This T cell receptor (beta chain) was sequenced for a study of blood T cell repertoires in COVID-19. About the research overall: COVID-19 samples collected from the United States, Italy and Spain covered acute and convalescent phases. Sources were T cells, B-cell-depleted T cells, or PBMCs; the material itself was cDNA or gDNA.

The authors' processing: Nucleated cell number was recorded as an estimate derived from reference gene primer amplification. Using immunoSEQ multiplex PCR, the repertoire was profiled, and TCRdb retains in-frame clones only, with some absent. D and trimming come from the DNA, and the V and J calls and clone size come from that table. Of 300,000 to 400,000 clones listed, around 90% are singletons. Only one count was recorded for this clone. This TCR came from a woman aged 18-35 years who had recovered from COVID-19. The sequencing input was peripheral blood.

The CDR3 is CASSSTSKETQYF. The DNA for the CDR3 is TGTGCCAGCAGCTCGACTAGCAAGGAGACCCAGTACTTC. This chain uses TRBV7-2 with TRBJ2-5; TRBD2 aligns across 7 bases. V shed 4 bases, J shed 5 bases, and the junction held 4 bases outside the gene matches. CDR1 is SGHTA and CDR2 is FQGNSA in the germline V gene. This CDR3 contains 13 residues.